These 9 T cell receptor beta chains originate from one sample sequenced in a study of early T cells in non-severe SARS-CoV-2 infection. TCRdb ran MiXCR on the 5' RACE reads and lists one entry per CDR3 protein. Found here are tens of thousands of distinct CDR3 sequences, under 15% of them singletons; the top ten hold 7.5% to 9%. Material: whole blood. Receptors originate from an adult who was a healthcare worker with PCR-confirmed SARS-CoV-2 infection or an uninfected control (not recorded which).

This clonotype was counted many times. V is TRBV29-1 and J is TRBJ2-2; no clear D. Per germline, CDR1 SQVTM and CDR2 ANQGSEA. This CDR3 has 14 amino acids. V lost 7 bases and J lost 6, with 18 bases in between. CDR3 amino acids: CSASIGVGPGELFF. CDR3 coding DNA: TGCAGCGCCTCCATTGGGGTTGGACCCGGGGAGCTGTTTTTT.

V and J are TRBV5-4 and TRBJ2-7; no firm D call. Germline V gives CDR1 SGHNT, CDR2 YYREEE (reference sequence). V was shortened by 1 base and J by 5 bases, with 10 bases between the two germline ends. The CDR3 spans 13 residues. CDR3 sequence (DNA): TGTGCCAGCAGCTTGAGCTTAGCCAACGAGCAGTACTTC. Its translation: CASSLSLANEQYF.

Remarks on this clonotype: This may come from a read error, since a much larger clone is one base off. The DNA for the CDR3 is TGTGCCAGCAGCGTGGGGGAGACCCAGAACTTC. It codes for CASSVGETQNF. The chain is built from TRBV9 and TRBJ2-5; D tentatively fits TRBD1 or TRBD2 (5 bases each). CDR1 SGDLS and CDR2 YYNGEE come from the germline V gene. The length of the CDR3 is 11 residues.

This clonotype has just a few counts. This chain uses TRBV14 with TRBJ2-1; 7 bases are shared with TRBD2. Unmatched junction bases numbered 6, after V lost 2 bases and J lost 11 bases. CDR3 length: 13 residues. Germline V gene data show CDR1 as SGHDN and CDR2 as FVKESK. Here the CDR3 reads CASSQRLAEKQFF. Written as DNA, the CDR3 is TGTGCCAGCAGCCAACGACTAGCCGAAAAGCAGTTCTTC.

The CDR3 here is CASSYPRLAQFF. The CDR3, as DNA: TGTGCCAGCAGTTATCCGCGGTTGGCGCAGTTCTTC. V is TRBV28 and J is TRBJ2-1; no firm D call. Trimming stripped 4 bases from V and 12 bases from J, with 13 bases between. This CDR3 has 12 amino acids. Germline CDR1 MDHEN, CDR2 SYDVKM.

The chain joins TRBV29-1 to TRBJ2-1; D remains ambiguous. V lost 4 bases, J lost 4 bases, and 2 bases lay in between. The CDR3 extends over 10 amino acids. Looked up from germline, CDR1 is SQVTM and CDR2 is ANQGSEA. This chain's CDR3 is CSVGYNEQFF. The CDR3, as DNA: TGCAGCGTTGGGTACAATGAGCAGTTCTTC.

This chain uses TRBV10-3 with TRBJ2-7; a possible D gene is TRBD1 (6 bases). Germline V gene lookup returns CDR1 ENHRY and CDR2 SYGVKD. V was pared by 0 bases and J by 7 bases, with 7 bases between. This CDR3 is built from 12 residues. DNA for the CDR3: TGTGCCATCAGTGAGTCGGGGACAGAGCAGTACTTC. This translates into CAISESGTEQYF.

This chain uses TRBV2 with TRBJ1-2; 11 nucleotides match TRBD1. Germline lookup yields CDR1 SNHLY and CDR2 FYNNEI. This CDR3 comprises 13 residues. As DNA, the CDR3 is TGTGTGGAGGGACAGGGGGGCATCTATGGCTACACCTTC. This encodes CVEGQGGIYGYTF.

This CDR3 reads CASSITRYNEQFF. The CDR3 coding sequence is TGTGCCAGTAGTATCACGAGGTACAATGAGCAGTTCTTC. V is TRBV19 and J is TRBJ2-1; D is unresolved. V dropped 3 bases and J dropped 4 bases, with 7 bases sitting between them. The CDR3 has 13 amino acids. The germline CDR1 and CDR2 sequences are LNHDA and SQIVND (reference sequence).